The subject of this entry is one TCR beta chain. Its recognized antigen is unknown. Per-base qualities were not stored, and no clone one base away is much larger. The entry originates in a study of T-cell reconstitution after alpha-beta-depleted transplantation in children listed by TCRdb under 2016. Regarding the study in general: Using TCR repertoire profiling, the study followed T-cell immune reconstitution in a quantitative way in children after TCRalphabeta/CD19-depleted allogeneic hematopoietic cell transplantation.

CDR3 length: 13 amino acids, cysteine to phenylalanine. Just the 39-base CDR3 DNA is kept, in frame starting at base 1. V lost 6 bases and J lost 4 bases; the stretch between them is 15 bases long. CDR1 and CDR2, looked up from the germline V gene (reference sequence), are DFQATT and SNEGSKA. Library method: PCR. These reads were obtained on an Illumina HiSeq 2500. TCR library preparation used molecular barcoding, with unique molecular identifiers applied to normalize quantification of the TCRbeta repertoire. TCRdb reprocessing: public reads trimmed at Q25 with fastp, clones called with MiXCR, in-frame beta chains kept. Rows are combined by CDR3 protein, so each entry shows the most common genes and DNA. The sample table records 420,000 or so distinct CDR3 sequences; roughly 10% of these occur just once. The ten most abundant clones make up over 4.5% of the sample.

Sequences were derived from PBMCs from the stem cell graft donor, sampled from the stem cell graft. This chain is built from TRBV20-1 and TRBJ1-2; D gene: possibly TRBD1, on 5 matching bases. This sequence was found in a human donor who donated a stem cell graft to a child with acute myeloid leukemia. CDR3 sequence: CSAIAGTGYGYTF. The nucleotides read TGCAGTGCGATAGCCGGGACGGGCTATGGCTACACCTTC.